A selection of T cell receptor beta chains follows, all from one sample in a study of blood T cell repertoires in COVID-19. The method was immunoSEQ multiplex PCR; TCRdb's version includes in-frame clones alone and lacks a portion of them. The repertoire consists of under 130,000 clones, with 65% to 80% occurring once and the leading ten covering around a fifth. The sample consisted of peripheral blood. These receptors were collected from a man between 65 and 85 years old with active or convalescent COVID-19. The CDR3 runs from the conserved cysteine through the conserved F or W. The D gene is left open where the match is weak. Clone size is shown for a subset of rows, as once, few, many or a class of expanded clone.

D gene	V gene	clone size	J gene	CDR3 protein	CDR3 DNA
.	TRBV19	.	TRBJ1-2	CASSWGGPGANYGYTF	TGTGCCAGTAGTTGGGGGGGGCCTGGAGCTAACTATGGCTACACCTTC
TRBD1	TRBV19	.	TRBJ1-6	CASRDRDMDSPLHF	TGTGCCAGCCGGGACAGGGACATGGATTCACCCCTCCACTTT
.	TRBV4-1	.	TRBJ1-1	CASSYDRNINTEAFF	TGCGCCAGCAGCTACGACAGAAATATTAACACTGAAGCTTTCTTT
.	TRBV5-8	.	TRBJ1-2	CASVWSRGNYGYTF	TGTGCCAGCGTATGGTCCCGAGGGAACTATGGCTACACCTTC
.	TRBV7-2	few	TRBJ2-1	CASSPRGYFLNEQFF	TGTGCCAGCAGCCCCAGAGGGTACTTCCTTAATGAGCAGTTCTTC
.	TRBV6-4	.	TRBJ1-5	CASRDTSWERNQPQHF	TGTGCCAGCAGGGACACCTCATGGGAGCGCAATCAGCCCCAGCATTTT
TRBD1	TRBV19	.	TRBJ1-3	CASSTRTGTGNTIYF	TGTGCCAGTAGTACCCGGACAGGGACTGGAAACACCATATATTTT
.	TRBV4-2	.	TRBJ1-5	CASSQDKGDQPQHF	TGTGCCAGCAGCCAAGATAAGGGGGATCAGCCCCAGCATTTT
TRBD1	TRBV13	few	TRBJ1-1	CASSLETGGLNTEAFF	TGTGCCAGCAGCTTAGAAACAGGGGGACTGAACACTGAAGCTTTCTTT
TRBD1	TRBV7-9	.	TRBJ2-3	CAIDRGGTDTQYF	TGTGCCATAGACAGGGGGGGCACAGATACGCAGTATTTT
.	TRBV11-1	.	TRBJ1-2	CASSSSHTAPGGYTF	TGTGCCAGCAGCTCAAGCCATACAGCCCCTGGGGGCTACACCTTC
.	TRBV4-1	.	TRBJ2-5	CASSQSSASFQETQYF	TGCGCCAGCAGCCAGTCTAGCGCAAGCTTCCAAGAGACCCAGTACTTC
TRBD1	TRBV6-1	.	TRBJ2-7	CASSLTGTGSYEQYF	TGTGCCAGCAGTTTGACCGGGACAGGCTCCTACGAGCAGTACTTC
TRBD2	TRBV12-3/TRBV12-4	few	TRBJ2-1	CAIQRGPNNEQFF	TGTGCCATCCAGCGGGGGCCAAACAATGAGCAGTTCTTC
.	TRBV4-1	.	TRBJ1-5	CASSQEATINQPQHF	TGCGCCAGCAGCCAAGAAGCGACTATTAATCAGCCCCAGCATTTT
.	TRBV7-2	.	TRBJ1-2	CASSLRRGGYTF	TGTGCCAGCAGCTTACGGAGAGGTGGCTACACCTTC
.	TRBV6-1	few	TRBJ1-5	CASSEARRGGQPQHF	TGTGCCAGCAGTGAAGCCAGGCGTGGGGGCCAGCCCCAGCATTTT
TRBD2	TRBV5-1	.	TRBJ2-3	CASSLGAGPSTDTQYF	TGCGCCAGCAGCTTGGGAGCGGGGCCGAGCACAGATACGCAGTATTTT
.	TRBV12-3/TRBV12-4	.	TRBJ2-5	CASSSGETQYF	TGTGCCAGCAGTTCGGGGGAGACCCAGTACTTC
TRBD1	TRBV15	once	TRBJ2-7	CATSRAGGPYEQYF	TGTGCCACCAGCAGAGCAGGGGGCCCCTACGAGCAGTACTTC